This T cell receptor beta chain was identified in a study of blood T cell repertoires in COVID-19. Study at large: From the United States, Italy and Spain came samples of acute and convalescent COVID-19. T cells, B-cell-depleted T cells, or PBMCs provided the cDNA or gDNA that served as material.

The V gene end was trimmed by 6 bases and the J gene end by 7 bases; junction bases not matched to a gene: 3. Germline V gene sequence: CDR1 KGHSH, CDR2 LQKENI. This CDR3 contains 12 residues. Source study methods: Scientists estimated how many nucleated cells there were by amplifying reference gene primers. TCRdb's table, derived via immunoSEQ multiplex PCR, lists solely in-frame clones and lacks some. V, J and clone size reflect that table, while D and trimming were determined from the DNA. The table records 150,000 or so clones, around 87% of them present only once. Seattle cases were enrolled at active infection and followed longitudinally.

The specimen sequenced was peripheral blood. This sequence originates from a man younger than 30 with COVID-19, enrolled during active disease. V gene TRBV18 combines with J gene TRBJ2-1; TRBD1 matches 7 bases. This chain's CDR3 is CASSETGNEQFF. CDR3 coding DNA: TGTGCCAGCTCCGAGACAGGGAATGAGCAGTTCTTC. Using reference TRBV18 and TRBJ2-1 for the parts outside the CDR3, the full variable domain is NAGVMQNPRHLVRRRGQEARLRCSPMKGHSHVYWYRQLPEEGLKFMVYLQKENIIDESGMPKERFSAEFPKEGPSILRIQQVVRGDSAAYFCASSETGNEQFFGPGTRLTVL.